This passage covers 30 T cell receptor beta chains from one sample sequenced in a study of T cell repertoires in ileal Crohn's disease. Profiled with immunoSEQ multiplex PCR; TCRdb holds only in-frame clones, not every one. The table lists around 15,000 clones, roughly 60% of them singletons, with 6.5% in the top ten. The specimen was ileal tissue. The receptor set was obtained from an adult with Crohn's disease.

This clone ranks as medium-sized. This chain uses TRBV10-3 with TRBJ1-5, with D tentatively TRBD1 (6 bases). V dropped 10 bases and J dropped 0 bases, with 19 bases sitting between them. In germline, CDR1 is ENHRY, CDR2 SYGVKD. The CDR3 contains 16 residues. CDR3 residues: CAKQPGQPNSNQPQHF. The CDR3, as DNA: TGTGCCAAGCAACCGGGACAACCTAATAGCAATCAGCCCCAGCATTTT.

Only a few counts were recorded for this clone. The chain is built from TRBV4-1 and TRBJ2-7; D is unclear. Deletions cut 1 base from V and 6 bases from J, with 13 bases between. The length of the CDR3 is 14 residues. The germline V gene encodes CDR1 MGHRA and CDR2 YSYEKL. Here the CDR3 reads CASSQVKRSGEQYF. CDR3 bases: TGCGCCAGCAGCCAAGTGAAGAGATCAGGCGAGCAGTACTTC.

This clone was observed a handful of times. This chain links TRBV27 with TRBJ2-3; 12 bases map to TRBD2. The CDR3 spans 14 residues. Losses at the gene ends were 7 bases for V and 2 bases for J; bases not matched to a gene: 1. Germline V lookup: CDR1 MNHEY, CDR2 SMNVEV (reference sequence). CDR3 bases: TGTGCCAGCACTAGCGGGAGGGCCACAGATACGCAGTATTTT. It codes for CASTSGRATDTQYF.

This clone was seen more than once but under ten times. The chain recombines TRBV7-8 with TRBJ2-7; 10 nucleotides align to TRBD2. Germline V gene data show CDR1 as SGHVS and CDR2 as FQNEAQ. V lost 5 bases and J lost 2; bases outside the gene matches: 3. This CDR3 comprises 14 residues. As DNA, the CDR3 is TGTGCCAGCAGCACTCTAGCGGGGGCCTACGAGCAGTACTTC. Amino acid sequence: CASSTLAGAYEQYF.

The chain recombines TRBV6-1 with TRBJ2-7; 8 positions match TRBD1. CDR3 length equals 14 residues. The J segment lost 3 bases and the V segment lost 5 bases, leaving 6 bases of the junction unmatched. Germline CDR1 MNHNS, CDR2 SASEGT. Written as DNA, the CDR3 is TGTGCCAGCAGTAGCCTCGACAGGGGCTACGAGCAGTACTTC. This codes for CASSSLDRGYEQYF.

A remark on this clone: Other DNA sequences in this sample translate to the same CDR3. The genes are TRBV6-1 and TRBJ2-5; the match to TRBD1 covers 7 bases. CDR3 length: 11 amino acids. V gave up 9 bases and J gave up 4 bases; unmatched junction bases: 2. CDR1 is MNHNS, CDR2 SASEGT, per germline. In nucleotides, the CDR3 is TGTGCCAGTAGACAGGGAGAGACCCAGTACTTC. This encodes CASRQGETQYF.

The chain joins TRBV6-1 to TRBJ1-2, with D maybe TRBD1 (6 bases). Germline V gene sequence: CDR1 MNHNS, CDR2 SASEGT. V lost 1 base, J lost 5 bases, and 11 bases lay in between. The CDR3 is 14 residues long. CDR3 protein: CASSEGTGLYGYTF. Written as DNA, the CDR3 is TGTGCCAGCAGTGAAGGCACAGGGCTGTATGGCTACACCTTC.

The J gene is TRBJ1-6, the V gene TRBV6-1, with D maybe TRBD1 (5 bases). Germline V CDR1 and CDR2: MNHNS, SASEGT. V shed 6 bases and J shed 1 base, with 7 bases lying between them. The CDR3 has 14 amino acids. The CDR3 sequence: CASRGLSYNSPLHF. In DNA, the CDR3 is TGTGCCAGCAGGGGGCTATCCTATAATTCACCCCTCCACTTT.

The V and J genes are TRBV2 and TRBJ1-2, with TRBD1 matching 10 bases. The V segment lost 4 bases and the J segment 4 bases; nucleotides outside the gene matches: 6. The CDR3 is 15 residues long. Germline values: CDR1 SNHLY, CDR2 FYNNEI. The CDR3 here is CASSGYGDRGYGYTF. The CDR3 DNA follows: TGTGCCAGCAGTGGCTACGGGGACAGGGGCTATGGCTACACCTTC.

The CDR3 spells CASSIAAGAPYEQYF. The CDR3 region has the DNA TGTGCCAGTAGTATAGCTGCAGGGGCGCCCTACGAGCAGTACTTC. The chain recombines TRBV19 with TRBJ2-7; possible D gene TRBD1, 6 bases. The V gene lost 1 base and the J gene lost 2 bases, with 12 bases spanning the gap. Germline V gene lookup returns CDR1 LNHDA and CDR2 SQIVND (reference sequence). The CDR3 sequence is 15 residues long.

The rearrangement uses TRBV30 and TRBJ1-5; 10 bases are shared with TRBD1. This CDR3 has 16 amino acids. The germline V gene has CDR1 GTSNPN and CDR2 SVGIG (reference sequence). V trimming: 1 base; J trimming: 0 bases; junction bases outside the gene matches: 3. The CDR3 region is CAWSGDRGYSNQPQHF. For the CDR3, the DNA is TGTGCCTGGAGTGGGGACAGGGGCTATAGCAATCAGCCCCAGCATTTT.

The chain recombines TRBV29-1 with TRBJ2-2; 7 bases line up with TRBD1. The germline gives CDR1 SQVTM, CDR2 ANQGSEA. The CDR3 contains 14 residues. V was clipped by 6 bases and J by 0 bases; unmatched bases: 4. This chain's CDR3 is CSVRGPANTGELFF. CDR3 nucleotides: TGCAGCGTAAGGGGGCCAGCGAACACCGGGGAGCTGTTTTTT.

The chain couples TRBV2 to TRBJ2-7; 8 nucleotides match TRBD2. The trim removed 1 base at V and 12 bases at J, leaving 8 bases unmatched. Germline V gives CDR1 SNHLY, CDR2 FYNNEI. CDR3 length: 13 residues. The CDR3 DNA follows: TGTGCCAGCAGTGAAGGGTCACTAGCGGCCGCGTACTTC. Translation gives CASSEGSLAAAYF.

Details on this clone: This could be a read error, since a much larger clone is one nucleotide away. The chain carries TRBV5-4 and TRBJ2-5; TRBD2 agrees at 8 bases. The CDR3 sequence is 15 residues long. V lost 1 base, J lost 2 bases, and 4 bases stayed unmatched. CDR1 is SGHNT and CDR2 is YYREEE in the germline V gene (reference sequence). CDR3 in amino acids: CASSLLPSGQETQYF. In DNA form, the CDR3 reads TGTGCCAGCAGCTTGCTGCCTAGCGGGCAAGAGACCCAGTACTTC.

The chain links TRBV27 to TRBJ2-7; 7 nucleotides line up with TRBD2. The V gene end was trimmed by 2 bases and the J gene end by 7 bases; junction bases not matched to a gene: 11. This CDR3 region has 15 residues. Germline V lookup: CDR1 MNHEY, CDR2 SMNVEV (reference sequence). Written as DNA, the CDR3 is TGTGCCAGCAGTTTAGAGGGGAGGGCCCGAGGAGAGCAGTACTTC. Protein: CASSLEGRARGEQYF.

The CDR3 nucleotides read TGCGCCAGCAGCCCATGGGACAGGGCAGAGACCCAGTACTTC. Translation: CASSPWDRAETQYF. The gene calls are TRBV5-1 and TRBJ2-5; 9 bases line up with TRBD1. Germline values: CDR1 SGHRS, CDR2 YFSETQ. J lost 4 bases, V lost 4 bases, and 5 bases had no gene match. The CDR3 contains 14 residues.

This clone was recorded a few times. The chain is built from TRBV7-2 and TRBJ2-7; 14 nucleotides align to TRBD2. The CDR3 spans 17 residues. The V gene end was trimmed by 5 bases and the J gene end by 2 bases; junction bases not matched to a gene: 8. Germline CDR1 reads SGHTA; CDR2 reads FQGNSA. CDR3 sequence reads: CASSLGTSGRRTYEQYF. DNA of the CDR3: TGTGCCAGCAGCCTTGGGACTAGCGGGAGAAGGACCTACGAGCAGTACTTC.

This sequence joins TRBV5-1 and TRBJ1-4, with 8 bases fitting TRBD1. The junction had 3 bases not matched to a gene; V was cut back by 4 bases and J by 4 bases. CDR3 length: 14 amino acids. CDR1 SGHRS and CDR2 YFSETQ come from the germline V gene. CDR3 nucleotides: TGCGCCAGCAGCGAGGGACAGGATAATGAAAAACTGTTTTTT. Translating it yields CASSEGQDNEKLFF.

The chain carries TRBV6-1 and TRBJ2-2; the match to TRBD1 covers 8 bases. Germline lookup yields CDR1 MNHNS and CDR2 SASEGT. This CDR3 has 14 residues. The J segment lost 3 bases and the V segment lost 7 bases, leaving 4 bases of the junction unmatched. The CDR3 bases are TGTGCCAGCAAAACGACAGGGGACACCGGGGAGCTGTTTTTT. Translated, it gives CASKTTGDTGELFF.

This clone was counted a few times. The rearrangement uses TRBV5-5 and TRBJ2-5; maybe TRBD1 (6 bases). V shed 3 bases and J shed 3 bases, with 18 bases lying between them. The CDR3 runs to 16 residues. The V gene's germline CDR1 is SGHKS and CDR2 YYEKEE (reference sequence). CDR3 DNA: TGTGCCAGCAGCTCCTGGGCTGGCAGGGGAAAAGAGACCCAGTACTTC. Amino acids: CASSSWAGRGKETQYF.

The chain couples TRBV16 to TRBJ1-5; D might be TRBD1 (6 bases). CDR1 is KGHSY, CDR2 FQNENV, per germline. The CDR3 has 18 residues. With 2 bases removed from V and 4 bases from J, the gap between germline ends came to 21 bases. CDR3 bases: TGTGCCAGCAGCCAACTCCCGGGTCGGGGGGCCTTAAATCAGCCCCAGCATTTT. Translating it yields CASSQLPGRGALNQPQHF.

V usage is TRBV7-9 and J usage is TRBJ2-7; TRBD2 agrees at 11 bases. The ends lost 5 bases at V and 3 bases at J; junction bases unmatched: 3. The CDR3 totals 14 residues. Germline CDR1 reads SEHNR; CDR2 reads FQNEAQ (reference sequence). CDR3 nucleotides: TGTGCCAGCAGCCAGCTAGCGGGAGGCTACGAGCAGTACTTC. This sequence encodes CASSQLAGGYEQYF.

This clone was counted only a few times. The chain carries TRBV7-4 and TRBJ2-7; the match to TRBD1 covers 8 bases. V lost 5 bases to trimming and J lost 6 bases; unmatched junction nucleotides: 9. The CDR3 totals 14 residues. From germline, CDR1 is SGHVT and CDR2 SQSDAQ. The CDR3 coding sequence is TGTGCCAGCAGCATGGACAGGGTCAGAGGCGAGCAGTACTTC. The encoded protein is CASSMDRVRGEQYF.

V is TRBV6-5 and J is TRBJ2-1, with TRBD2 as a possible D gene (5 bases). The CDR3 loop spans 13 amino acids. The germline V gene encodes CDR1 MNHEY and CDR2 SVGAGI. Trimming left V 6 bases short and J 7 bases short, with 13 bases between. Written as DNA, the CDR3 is TGTGCCAGCAGATGGGGAGATTTTAATGAGCAGTTCTTC. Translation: CASRWGDFNEQFF.

The CDR3 spells CASSEARAGETEQYF. The CDR3 DNA is TGTGCCAGCAGTGAAGCGCGGGCGGGAGAAACCGAGCAGTACTTC. The chain carries TRBV2 and TRBJ2-7; 7 bases are a match to TRBD2. The germline gives CDR1 SNHLY, CDR2 FYNNEI. Trimming cost V 0 bases and J 6 bases; bases outside gene matches: 8. The CDR3 totals 15 residues.

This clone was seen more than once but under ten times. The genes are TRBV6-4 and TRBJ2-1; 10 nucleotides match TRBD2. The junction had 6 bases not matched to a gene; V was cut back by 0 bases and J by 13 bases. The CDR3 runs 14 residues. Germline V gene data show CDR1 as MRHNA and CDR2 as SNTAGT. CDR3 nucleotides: TGTGCCAGCAGTGACTCGATTAGCGGGAGGCTCCAGTTCTTC. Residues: CASSDSISGRLQFF.

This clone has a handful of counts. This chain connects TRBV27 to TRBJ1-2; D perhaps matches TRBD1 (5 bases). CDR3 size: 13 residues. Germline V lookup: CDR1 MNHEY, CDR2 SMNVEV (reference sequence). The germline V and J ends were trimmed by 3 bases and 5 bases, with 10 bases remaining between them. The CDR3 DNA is TGTGCCAGCAGTTTGGATCAGGGATATGGCTACACCTTC. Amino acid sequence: CASSLDQGYGYTF.

CDR3 residues: CASTLRRAGTGELFF. In DNA, the CDR3 is TGTGCCAGCACTCTAAGGAGGGCCGGGACCGGGGAGCTGTTTTTT. The chain links TRBV6-5 to TRBJ2-2, with D possibly being TRBD2 (6 bases). The V end was cut by 7 bases, the J end by 5 bases, with 17 bases between. The CDR3 totals 15 residues. CDR1 MNHEY and CDR2 SVGAGI come from the germline V gene.

Here the CDR3 DNA reads TGTGCCGCGAACAGGGGAAATACTGAAGCTTTCTTT. Translation: CAANRGNTEAFF. The chain is built from TRBV10-3 and TRBJ1-1; TRBD1 agrees at 7 bases. This CDR3 spans 12 amino acids. CDR1 and CDR2 (germline): ENHRY, SYGVKD. V gave up 11 bases and J gave up 5 bases; unmatched junction bases: 8.

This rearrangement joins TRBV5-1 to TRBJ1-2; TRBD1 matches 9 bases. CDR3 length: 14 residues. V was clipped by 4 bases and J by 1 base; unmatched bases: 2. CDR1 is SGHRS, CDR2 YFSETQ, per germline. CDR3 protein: CASSQDRGNYGYTF. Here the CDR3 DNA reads TGCGCCAGCAGCCAGGACAGGGGTAACTATGGCTACACCTTC.